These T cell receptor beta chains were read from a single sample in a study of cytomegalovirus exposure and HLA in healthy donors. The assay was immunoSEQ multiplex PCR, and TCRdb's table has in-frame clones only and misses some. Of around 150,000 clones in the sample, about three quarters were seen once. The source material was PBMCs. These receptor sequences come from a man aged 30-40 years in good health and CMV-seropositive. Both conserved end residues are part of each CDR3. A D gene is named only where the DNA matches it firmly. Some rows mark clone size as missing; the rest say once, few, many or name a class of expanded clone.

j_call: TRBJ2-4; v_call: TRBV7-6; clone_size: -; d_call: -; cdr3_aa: CASSRVPGVGPELIAKNIQYF; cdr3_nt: TGTGCCAGCAGCCGCGTGCCAGGGGTTGGGCCTGAGTTGATAGCCAAAAACATTCAGTACTTC
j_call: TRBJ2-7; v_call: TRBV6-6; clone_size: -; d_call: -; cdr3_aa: CASSYLRGSYEQYF; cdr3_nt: TGTGCCAGCAGTTACTTGCGCGGTTCCTACGAGCAGTACTTC
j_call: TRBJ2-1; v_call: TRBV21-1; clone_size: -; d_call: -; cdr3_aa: CASSKFPSGTNNEQFF; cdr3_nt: TGTGCCAGCAGCAAATTCCCTAGCGGGACCAACAATGAGCAGTTCTTC
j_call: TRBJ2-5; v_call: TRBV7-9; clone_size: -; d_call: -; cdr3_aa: CASSLVSGGGETQYF; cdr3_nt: TGTGCCAGCAGCTTAGTTTCGGGCGGCGGGGAGACCCAGTACTTC
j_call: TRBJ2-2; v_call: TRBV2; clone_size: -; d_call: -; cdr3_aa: CASSGQANTGELFF; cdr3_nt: TGTGCCAGCAGTGGACAGGCAAACACCGGGGAGCTGTTTTTT
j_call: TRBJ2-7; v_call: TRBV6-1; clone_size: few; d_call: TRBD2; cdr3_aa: CASSKDSGSYSSYEQYF; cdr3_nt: TGTGCCAGCAGTAAAGATAGCGGGTCCTATAGCTCCTACGAGCAGTACTTC
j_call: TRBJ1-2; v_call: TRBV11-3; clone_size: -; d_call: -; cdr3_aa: CASSLDHGGGAGYTF; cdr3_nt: TGTGCCAGCAGCTTAGATCACGGTGGAGGGGCCGGCTACACCTTC
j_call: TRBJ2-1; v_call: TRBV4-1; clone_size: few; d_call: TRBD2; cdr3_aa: CASSLLRDGGDNEQFF; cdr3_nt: TGCGCCAGCAGCCTCCTGAGGGACGGGGGGGACAATGAGCAGTTCTTC
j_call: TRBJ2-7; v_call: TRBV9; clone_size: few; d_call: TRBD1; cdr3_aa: CASSVEGTEAYEQYF; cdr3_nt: TGTGCCAGCAGCGTAGAAGGGACAGAGGCCTACGAGCAGTACTTC
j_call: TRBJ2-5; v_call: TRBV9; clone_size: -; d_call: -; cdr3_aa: CASSVSASNQETQYF; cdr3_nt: TGTGCCAGCAGCGTAAGCGCCAGCAACCAAGAGACCCAGTACTTC
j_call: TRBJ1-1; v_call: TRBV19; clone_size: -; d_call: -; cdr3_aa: CASSVQHRAGNTEAFF; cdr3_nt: TGTGCCAGTAGTGTTCAACACAGGGCAGGGAACACTGAAGCTTTCTTT
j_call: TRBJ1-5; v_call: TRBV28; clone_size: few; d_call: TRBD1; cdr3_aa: CASRAPGQGAYQPQHF; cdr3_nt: TGTGCCAGCAGGGCCCCGGGACAGGGGGCATATCAGCCCCAGCATTTT
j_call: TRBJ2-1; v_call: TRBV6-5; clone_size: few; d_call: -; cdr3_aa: CASSYSAGSYNEQFF; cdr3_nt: TGTGCCAGCAGTTACTCGGCAGGGTCTTACAATGAGCAGTTCTTC
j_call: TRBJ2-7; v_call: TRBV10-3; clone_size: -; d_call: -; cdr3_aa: CAIRDTTYEQYF; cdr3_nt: TGTGCCATCCGGGACACCACCTACGAGCAGTACTTC
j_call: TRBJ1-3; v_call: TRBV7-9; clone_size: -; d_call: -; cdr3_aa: CASSVTGTGNTIYF; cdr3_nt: TGTGCCAGCAGCGTAACAGGGACTGGAAACACCATATATTTT
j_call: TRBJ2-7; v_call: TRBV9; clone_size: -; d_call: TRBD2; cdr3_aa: CASSVEAGWSYEQYF; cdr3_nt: TGTGCCAGCAGCGTAGAAGCGGGATGGTCCTACGAGCAGTACTTC
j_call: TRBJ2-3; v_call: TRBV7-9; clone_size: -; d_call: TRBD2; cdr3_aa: CASSLRTSWEADTQYF; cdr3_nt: TGTGCCAGCAGCTTAAGGACTAGCTGGGAGGCAGATACGCAGTATTTT
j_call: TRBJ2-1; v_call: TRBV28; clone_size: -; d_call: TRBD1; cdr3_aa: CASSGTVYNEQFF; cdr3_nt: TGTGCCAGCAGTGGGACAGTATACAATGAGCAGTTCTTC
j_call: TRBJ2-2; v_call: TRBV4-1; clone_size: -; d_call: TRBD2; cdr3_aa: CASSQDLSGGPGELFF; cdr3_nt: TGCGCCAGCAGCCAAGATTTGTCGGGAGGGCCCGGGGAGCTGTTTTTT
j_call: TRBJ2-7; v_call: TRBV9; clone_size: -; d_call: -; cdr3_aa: CASSVEGGDYTEQYF; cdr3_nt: TGTGCCAGCAGCGTAGAGGGTGGAGACTACACCGAGCAGTACTTC
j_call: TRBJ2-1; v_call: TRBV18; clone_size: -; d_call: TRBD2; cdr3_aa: CASSPPQREGDEQFF; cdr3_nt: TGTGCCAGCTCACCACCCCAGCGGGAGGGGGATGAGCAGTTCTTC
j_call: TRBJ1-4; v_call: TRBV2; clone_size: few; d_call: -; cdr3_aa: CASSVYQGQELFF; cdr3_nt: TGTGCCAGCAGTGTCTATCAGGGTCAGGAACTGTTTTTT
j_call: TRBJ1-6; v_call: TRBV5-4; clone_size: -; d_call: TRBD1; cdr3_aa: CASSRIETGIEPLHF; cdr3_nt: TGTGCCAGCAGCCGAATTGAGACAGGGATCGAACCCCTCCACTTT
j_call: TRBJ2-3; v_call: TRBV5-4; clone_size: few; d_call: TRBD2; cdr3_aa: CASSLGTSRSTDTQYF; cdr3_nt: TGTGCCAGCAGCTTGGGGACTAGCAGAAGCACAGATACGCAGTATTTT
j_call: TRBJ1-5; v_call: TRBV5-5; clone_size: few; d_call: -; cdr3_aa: CASSLLGGQPQHF; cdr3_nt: TGTGCCAGCAGCTTGTTAGGGGGTCAGCCCCAGCATTTT
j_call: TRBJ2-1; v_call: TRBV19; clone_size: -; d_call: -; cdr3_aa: CASSFLLANEQFF; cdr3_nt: TGTGCCAGTAGTTTTCTGCTAGCGAATGAGCAGTTCTTC
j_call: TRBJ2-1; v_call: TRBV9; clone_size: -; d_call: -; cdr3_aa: CASSRQNSYNEQFF; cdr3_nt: TGTGCCAGCAGCCGCCAGAACTCCTACAATGAGCAGTTCTTC
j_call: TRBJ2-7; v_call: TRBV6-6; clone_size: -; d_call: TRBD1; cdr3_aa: CASRPGQNSYEQYF; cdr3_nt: TGTGCCAGCAGGCCGGGACAGAACTCCTACGAGCAGTACTTC
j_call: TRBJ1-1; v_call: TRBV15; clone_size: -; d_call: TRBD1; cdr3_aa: CATSSNPTGRVAFF; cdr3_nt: TGTGCCACCAGCAGTAATCCGACAGGGAGAGTTGCTTTCTTT
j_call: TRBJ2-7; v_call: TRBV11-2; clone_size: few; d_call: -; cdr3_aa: CASSSFQYEQYF; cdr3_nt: TGTGCCAGCAGCTCATTCCAATACGAGCAGTACTTC
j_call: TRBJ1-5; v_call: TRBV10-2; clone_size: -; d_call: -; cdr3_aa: CASSLNPLYSNQPQHF; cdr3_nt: TGCGCCAGCAGCCTAAACCCTTTATATAGCAATCAGCCCCAGCATTTT
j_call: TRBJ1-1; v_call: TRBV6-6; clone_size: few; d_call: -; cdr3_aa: CASSYLRLDLGTEAFF; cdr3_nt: TGTGCCAGCAGTTACCTAAGACTAGATTTGGGAACTGAAGCTTTCTTT
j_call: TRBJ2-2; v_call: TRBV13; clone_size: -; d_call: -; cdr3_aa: CATLLGAANTGELFF; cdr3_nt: TGTGCCACCCTCCTGGGGGCCGCGAACACCGGGGAGCTGTTTTTT
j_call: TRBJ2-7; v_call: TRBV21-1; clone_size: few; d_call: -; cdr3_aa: CASSTGMTGPPYSYEQYF; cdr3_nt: TGTGCCAGCAGCACCGGCATGACAGGGCCCCCTTATTCCTACGAGCAGTACTTC
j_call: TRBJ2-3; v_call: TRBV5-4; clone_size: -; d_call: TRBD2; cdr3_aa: CASSRLAGSTDTQYF; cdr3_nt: TGTGCCAGCAGCCGACTAGCGGGAAGCACAGATACGCAGTATTTT
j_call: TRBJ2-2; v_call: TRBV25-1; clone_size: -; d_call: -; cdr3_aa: CASSEGGTGELFF; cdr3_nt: TGTGCCAGCAGTGAAGGGGGGACCGGGGAGCTGTTTTTT
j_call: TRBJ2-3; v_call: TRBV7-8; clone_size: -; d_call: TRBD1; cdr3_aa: CASSSSGTGPTDTQYF; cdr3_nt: TGTGCCAGCAGCTCGTCCGGGACAGGACCCACAGATACGCAGTATTTT
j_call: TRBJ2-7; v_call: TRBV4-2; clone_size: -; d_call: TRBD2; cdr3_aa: CASSQDTGGGPYEQYF; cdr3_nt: TGTGCCAGCAGCCAAGATACGGGCGGGGGGCCCTACGAGCAGTACTTC
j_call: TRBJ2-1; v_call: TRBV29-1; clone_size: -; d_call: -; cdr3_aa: CSGDPAGGIAYNEQFF; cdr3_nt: TGCAGCGGGGACCCTGCGGGCGGGATCGCCTACAATGAGCAGTTCTTC
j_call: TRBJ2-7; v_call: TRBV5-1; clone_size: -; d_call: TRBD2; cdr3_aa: CASSLATSGDEQYF; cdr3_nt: TGCGCCAGCAGCTTGGCGACTAGCGGGGACGAGCAGTACTTC
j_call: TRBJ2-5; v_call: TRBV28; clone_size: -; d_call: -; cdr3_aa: CASNLRRVEETQYF; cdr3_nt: TGTGCCAGCAACTTGAGGAGGGTTGAAGAGACCCAGTACTTC
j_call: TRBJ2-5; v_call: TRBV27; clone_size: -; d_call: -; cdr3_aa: CASSSNQETQYF; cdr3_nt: TGTGCCAGCAGTTCTAACCAAGAGACCCAGTACTTC
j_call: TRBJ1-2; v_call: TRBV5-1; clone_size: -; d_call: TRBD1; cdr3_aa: CASGGQASWGYTF; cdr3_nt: TGCGCCAGCGGGGGACAGGCTTCGTGGGGCTACACCTTC
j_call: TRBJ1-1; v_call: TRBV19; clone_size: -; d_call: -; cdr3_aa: CASSRENTEAFF; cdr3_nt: TGTGCCAGTAGTCGAGAGAACACTGAAGCTTTCTTT
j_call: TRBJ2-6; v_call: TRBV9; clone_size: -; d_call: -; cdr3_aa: CASSPVGSGANVLTF; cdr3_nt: TGTGCCAGCAGCCCAGTCGGGTCTGGGGCCAACGTCCTGACTTTC
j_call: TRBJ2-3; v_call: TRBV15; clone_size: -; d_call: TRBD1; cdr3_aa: CATSRGTGRGAKGTDTQYF; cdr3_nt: TGTGCCACCAGCAGAGGGACAGGGAGAGGGGCTAAGGGGACAGATACGCAGTATTTT
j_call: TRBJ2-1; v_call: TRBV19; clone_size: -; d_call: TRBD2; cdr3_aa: CASSQTSDYNMGGPYWVTYNEQFF; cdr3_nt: TGTGCCAGTAGTCAGACTAGCGATTATAATATGGGAGGTCCCTACTGGGTCACCTACAATGAGCAGTTCTTC
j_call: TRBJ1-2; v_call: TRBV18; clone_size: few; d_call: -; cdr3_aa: CASSPLREYGYTF; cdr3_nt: TGTGCCAGCTCACCTCTTCGGGAGTATGGCTACACCTTC
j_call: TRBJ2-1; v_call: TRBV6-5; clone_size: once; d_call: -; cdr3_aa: CASSFKLDQQLNEQFF; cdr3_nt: TGTGCCAGCAGTTTCAAACTAGATCAACAGCTCAATGAGCAGTTCTTC
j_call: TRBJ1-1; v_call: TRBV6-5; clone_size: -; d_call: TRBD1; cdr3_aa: CASRLKPTGEAEAFF; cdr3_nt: TGTGCCAGCAGACTGAAACCTACAGGGGAGGCTGAAGCTTTCTTT